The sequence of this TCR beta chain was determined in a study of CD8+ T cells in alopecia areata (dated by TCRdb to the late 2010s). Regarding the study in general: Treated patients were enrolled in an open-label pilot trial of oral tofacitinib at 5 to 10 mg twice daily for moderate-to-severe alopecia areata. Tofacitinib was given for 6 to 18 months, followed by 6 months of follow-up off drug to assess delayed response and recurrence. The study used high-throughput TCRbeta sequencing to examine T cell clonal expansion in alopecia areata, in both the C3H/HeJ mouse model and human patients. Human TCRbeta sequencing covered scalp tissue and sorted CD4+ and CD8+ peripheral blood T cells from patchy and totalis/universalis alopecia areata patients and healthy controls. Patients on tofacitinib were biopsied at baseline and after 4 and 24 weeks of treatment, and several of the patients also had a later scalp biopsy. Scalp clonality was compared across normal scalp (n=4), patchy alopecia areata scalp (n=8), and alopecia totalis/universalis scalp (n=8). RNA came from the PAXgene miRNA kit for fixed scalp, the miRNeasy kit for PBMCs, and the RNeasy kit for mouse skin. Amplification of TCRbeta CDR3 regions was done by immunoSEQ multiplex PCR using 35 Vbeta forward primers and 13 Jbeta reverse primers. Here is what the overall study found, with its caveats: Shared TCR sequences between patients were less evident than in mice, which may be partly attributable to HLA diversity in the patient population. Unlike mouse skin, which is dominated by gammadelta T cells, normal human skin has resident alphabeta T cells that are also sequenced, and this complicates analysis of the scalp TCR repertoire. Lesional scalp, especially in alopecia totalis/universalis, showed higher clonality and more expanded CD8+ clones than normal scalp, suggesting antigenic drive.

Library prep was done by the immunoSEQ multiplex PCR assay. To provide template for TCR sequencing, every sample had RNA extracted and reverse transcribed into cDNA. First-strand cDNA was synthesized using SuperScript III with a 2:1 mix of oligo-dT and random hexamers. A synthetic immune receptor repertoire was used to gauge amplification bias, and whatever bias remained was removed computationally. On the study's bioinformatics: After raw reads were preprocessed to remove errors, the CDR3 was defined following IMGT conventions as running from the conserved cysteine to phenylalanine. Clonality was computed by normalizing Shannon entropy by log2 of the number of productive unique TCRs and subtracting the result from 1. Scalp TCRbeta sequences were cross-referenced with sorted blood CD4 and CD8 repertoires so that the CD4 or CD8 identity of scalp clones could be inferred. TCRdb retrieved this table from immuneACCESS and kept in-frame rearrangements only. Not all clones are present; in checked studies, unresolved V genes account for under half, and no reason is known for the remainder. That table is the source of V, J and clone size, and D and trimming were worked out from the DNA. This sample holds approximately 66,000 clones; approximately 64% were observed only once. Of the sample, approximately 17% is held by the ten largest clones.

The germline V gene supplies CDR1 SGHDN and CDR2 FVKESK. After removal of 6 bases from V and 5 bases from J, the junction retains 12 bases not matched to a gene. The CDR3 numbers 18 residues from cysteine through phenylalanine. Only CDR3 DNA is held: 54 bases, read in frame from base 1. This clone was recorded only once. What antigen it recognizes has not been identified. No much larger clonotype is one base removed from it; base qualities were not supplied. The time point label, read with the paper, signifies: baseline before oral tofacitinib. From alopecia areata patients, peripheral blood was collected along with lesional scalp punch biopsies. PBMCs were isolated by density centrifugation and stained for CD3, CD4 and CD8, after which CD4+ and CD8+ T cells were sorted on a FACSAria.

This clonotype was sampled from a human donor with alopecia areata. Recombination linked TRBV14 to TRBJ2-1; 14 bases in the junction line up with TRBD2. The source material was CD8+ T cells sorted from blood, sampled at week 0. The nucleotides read TGTGCCAGCAGTCGACTAGCGGGAGGGCCGATATTCCACAATGAGCAGTTCTTC. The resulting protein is CASSRLAGGPIFHNEQFF.